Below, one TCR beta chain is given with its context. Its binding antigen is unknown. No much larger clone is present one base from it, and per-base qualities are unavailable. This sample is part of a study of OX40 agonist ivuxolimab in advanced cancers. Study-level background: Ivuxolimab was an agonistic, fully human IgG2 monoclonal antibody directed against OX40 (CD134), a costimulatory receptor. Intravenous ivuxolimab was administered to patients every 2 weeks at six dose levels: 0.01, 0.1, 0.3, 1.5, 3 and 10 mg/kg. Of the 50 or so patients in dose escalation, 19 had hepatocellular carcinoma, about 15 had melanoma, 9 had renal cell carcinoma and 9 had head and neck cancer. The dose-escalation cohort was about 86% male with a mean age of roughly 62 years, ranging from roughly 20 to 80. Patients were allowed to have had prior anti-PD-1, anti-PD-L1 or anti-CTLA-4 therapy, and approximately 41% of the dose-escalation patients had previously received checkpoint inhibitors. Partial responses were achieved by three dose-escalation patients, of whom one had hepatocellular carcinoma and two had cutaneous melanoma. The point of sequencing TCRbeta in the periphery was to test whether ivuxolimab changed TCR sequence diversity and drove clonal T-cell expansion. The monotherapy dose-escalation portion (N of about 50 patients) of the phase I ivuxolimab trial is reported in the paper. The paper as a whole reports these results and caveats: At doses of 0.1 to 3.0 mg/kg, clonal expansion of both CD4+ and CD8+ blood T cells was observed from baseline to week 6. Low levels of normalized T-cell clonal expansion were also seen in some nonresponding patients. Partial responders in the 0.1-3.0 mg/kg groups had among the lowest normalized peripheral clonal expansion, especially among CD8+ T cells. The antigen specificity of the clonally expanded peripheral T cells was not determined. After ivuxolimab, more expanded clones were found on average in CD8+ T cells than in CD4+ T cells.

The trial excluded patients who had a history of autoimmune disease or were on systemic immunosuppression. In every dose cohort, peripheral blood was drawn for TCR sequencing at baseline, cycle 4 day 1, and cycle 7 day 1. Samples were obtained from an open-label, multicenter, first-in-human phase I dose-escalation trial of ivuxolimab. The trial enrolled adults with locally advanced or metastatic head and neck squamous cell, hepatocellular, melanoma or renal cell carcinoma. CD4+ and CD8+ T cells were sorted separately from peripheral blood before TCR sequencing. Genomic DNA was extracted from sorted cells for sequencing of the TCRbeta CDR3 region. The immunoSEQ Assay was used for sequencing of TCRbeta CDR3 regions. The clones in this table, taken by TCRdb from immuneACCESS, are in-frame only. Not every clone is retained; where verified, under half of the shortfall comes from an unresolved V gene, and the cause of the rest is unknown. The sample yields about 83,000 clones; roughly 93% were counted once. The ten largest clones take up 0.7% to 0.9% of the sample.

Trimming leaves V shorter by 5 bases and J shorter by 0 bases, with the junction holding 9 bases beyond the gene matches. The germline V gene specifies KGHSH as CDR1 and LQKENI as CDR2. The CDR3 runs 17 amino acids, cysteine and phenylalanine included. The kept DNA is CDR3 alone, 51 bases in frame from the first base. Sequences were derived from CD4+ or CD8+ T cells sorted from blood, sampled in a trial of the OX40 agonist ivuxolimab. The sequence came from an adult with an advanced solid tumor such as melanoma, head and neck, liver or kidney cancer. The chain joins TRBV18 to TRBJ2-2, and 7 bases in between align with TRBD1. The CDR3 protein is CASSSTRTGPNTGELFF. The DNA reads TGTGCCAGCTCATCTACTCGGACAGGACCGAACACCGGGGAGCTGTTTTTT.